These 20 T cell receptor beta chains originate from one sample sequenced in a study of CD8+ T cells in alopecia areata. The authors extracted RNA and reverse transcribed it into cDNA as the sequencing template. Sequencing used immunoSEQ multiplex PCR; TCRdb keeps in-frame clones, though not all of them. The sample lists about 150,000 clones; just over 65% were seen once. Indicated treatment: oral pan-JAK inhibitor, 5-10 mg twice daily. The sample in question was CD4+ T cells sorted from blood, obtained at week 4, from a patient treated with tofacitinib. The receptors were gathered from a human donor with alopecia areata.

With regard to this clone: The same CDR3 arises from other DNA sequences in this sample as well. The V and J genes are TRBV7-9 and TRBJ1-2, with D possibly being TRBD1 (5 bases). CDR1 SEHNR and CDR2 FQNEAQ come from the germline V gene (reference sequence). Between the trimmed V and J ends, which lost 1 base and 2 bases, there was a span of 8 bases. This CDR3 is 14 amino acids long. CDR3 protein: CASSLGSGNYGYTF. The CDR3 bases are TGTGCCAGCAGCTTAGGGTCAGGGAACTATGGCTACACCTTC.

The CDR3 DNA reads as TGTGCCAGCAGTTTCATGAAGCAGTACTTC. It encodes CASSFMKQYF. This sequence joins TRBV27 and TRBJ2-7; D not certain. V lost 3 bases, J lost 8 bases, and 5 bases lay in between. This CDR3 comprises 10 residues. The germline V gene has CDR1 MNHEY and CDR2 SMNVEV (reference sequence).

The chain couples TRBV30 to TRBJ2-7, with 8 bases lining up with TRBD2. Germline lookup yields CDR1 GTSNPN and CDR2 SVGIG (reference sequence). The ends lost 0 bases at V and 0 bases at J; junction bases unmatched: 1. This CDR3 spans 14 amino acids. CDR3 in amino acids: CAWSVTSGSYEQYF. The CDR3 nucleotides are TGTGCCTGGAGTGTAACTAGCGGCTCCTACGAGCAGTACTTC.

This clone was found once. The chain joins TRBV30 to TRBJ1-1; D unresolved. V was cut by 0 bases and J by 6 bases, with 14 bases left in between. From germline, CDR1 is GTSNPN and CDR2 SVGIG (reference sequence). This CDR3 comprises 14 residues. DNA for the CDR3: TGTGCCTGGAGTGTAGGCCAGGCCCAGCCTGAAGCTTTCTTT. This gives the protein CAWSVGQAQPEAFF.

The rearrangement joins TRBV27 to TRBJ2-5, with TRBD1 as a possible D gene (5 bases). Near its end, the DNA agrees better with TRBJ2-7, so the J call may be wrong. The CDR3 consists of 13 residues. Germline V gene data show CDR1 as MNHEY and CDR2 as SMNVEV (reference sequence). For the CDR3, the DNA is TGTGCCAGCAGCCCCAGGGTAGCCTACGAGCAGTACTTC. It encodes CASSPRVAYEQYF.

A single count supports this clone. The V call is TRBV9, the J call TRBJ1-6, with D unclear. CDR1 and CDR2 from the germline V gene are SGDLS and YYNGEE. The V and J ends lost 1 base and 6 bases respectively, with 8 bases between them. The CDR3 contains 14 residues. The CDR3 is CASSVSGANSPLHF. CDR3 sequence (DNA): TGTGCCAGCAGCGTATCTGGAGCTAATTCACCCCTCCACTTT.

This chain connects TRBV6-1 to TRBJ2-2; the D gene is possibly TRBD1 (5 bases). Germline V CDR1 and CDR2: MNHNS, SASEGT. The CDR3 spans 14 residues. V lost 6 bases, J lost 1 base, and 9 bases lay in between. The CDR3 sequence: CASRKTGNTGELFF. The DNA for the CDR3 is TGTGCCAGCAGAAAAACAGGGAACACCGGGGAGCTGTTTTTT.

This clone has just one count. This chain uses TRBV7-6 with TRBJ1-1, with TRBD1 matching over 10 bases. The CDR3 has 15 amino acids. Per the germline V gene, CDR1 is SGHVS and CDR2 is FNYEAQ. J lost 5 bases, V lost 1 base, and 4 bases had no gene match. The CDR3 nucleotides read TGTGCCAGCAGCTTAGGAGACAGGGGGCGAACTGAAGCTTTCTTT. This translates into CASSLGDRGRTEAFF.

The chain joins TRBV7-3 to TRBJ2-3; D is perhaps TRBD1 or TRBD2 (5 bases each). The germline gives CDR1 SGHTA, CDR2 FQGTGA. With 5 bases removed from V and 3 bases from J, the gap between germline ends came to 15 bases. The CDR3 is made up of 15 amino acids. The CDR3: CASSAYMGRTDTQYF. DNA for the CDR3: TGTGCCAGCAGCGCCTACATGGGACGGACAGATACGCAGTATTTT.

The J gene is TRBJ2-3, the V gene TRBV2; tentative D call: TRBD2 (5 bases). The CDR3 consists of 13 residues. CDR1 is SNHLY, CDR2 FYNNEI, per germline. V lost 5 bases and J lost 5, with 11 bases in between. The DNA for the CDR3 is TGTGCCAGCAGTTCCAATGCGGGAGATACGCAGTATTTT. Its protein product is CASSSNAGDTQYF.

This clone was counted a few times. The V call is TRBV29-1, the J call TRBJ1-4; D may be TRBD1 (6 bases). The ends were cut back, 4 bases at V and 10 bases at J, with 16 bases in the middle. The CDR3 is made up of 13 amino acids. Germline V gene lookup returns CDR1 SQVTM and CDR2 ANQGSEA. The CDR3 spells CSVVLAGDGKLFF. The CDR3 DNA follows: TGCAGCGTTGTGTTGGCAGGGGATGGAAAACTGTTTTTT.

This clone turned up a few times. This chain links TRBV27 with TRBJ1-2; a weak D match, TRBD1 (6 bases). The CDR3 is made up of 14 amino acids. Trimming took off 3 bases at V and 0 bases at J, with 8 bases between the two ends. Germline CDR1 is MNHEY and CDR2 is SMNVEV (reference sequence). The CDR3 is CASSFDRTNYGYTF. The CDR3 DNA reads TGTGCCAGCAGTTTTGACAGGACTAACTATGGCTACACCTTC.

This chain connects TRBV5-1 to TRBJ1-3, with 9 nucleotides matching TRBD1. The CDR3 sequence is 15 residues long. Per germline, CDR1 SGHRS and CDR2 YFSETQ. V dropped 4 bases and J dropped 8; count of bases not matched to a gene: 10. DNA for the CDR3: TGCGCCAGCAGCCCGGTGGGACAGGGTCAAGACACCATATATTTT. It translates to CASSPVGQGQDTIYF.

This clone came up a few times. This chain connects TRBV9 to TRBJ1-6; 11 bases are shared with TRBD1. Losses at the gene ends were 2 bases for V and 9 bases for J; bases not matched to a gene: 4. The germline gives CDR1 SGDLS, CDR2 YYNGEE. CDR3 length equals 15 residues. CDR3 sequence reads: CASSVKDRGLSPLHF. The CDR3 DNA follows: TGTGCCAGCAGCGTGAAGGACAGGGGGCTTTCACCCCTCCACTTT.

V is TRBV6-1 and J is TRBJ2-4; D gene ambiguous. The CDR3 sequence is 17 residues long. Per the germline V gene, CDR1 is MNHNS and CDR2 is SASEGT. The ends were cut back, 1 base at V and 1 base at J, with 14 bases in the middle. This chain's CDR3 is CASSEGAGMGAKNIQYF. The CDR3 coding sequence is TGTGCCAGCAGTGAAGGGGCTGGGATGGGGGCCAAAAACATTCAGTACTTC.

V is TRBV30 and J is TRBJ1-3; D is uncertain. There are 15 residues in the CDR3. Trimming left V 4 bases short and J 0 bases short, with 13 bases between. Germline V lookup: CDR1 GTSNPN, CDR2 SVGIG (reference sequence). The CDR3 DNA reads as TGTGCCTGGAACCCGTTACAGAGCTCTGGAAACACCATATATTTT. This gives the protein CAWNPLQSSGNTIYF.

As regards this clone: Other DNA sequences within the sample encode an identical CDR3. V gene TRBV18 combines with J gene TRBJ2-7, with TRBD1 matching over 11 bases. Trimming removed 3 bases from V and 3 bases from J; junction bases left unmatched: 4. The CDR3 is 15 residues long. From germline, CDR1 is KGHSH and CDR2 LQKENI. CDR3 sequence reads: CASSPAGTGGYEQYF. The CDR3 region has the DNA TGTGCCAGCTCACCCGCCGGGACAGGGGGCTACGAGCAGTACTTC.

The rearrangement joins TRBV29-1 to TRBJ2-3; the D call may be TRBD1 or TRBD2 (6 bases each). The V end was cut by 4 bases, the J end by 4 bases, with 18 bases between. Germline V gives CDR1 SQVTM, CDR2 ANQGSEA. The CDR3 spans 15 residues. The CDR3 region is CSVGFGGRAADTQYF. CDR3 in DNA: TGCAGCGTTGGATTTGGGGGGCGGGCCGCAGATACGCAGTATTTT.

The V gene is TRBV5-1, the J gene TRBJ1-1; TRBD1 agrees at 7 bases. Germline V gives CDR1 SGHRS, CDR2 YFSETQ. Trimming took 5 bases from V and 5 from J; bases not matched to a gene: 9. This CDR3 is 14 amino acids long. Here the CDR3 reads CASSMGGGGTEAFF. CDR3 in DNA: TGCGCCAGCAGTATGGGAGGGGGCGGTACTGAAGCTTTCTTT.

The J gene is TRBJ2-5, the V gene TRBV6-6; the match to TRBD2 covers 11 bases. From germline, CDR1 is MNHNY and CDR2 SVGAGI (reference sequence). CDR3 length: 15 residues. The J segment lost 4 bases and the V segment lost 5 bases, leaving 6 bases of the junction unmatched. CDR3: CASSLLTSGGETQYF. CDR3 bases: TGTGCCAGCAGTCTTTTAACTAGCGGGGGAGAGACCCAGTACTTC.